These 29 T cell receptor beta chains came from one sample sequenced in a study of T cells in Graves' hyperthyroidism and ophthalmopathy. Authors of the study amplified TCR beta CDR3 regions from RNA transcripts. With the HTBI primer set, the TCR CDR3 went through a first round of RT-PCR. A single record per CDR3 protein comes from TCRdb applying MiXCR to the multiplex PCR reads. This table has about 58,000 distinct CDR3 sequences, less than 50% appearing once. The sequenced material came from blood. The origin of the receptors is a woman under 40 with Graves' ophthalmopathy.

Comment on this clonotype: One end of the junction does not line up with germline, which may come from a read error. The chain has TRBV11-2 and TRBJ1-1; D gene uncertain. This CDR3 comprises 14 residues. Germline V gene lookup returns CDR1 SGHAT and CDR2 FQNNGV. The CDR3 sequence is CASSLVPSPTEASF. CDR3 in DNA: TGTGCCAGCAGCTTAGTTCCCAGTCCCACTGAGGCTTCCTTT.

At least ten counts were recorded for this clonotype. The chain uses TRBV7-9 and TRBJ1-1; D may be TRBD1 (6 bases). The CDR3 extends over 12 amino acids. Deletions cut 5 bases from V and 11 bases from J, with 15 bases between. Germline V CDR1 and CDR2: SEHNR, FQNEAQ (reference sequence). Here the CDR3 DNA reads TGTGCCAGCAGCAGGGACATGGGGACGGCTTTCTTT. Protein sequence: CASSRDMGTAFF.

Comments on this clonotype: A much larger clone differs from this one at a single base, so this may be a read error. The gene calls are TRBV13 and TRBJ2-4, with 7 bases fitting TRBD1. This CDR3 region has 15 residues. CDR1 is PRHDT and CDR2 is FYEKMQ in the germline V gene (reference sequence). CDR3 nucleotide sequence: TGTGCCAGCAGTTCTACAGGGGAAGCCAAAAGCATTCAGTACTTC. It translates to CASSSTGEAKSIQYF.

This CDR3 is CSAREWLAGGVPHETQYF. As DNA, the CDR3 is TGCAGTGCTAGGGAGTGGCTAGCGGGAGGGGTCCCACACGAGACCCAGTACTTC. This chain links TRBV20-1 with TRBJ2-5, with 12 bases fitting TRBD2. The CDR3 contains 18 residues. Germline V gene data show CDR1 as DFQATT and CDR2 as SNEGSKA (reference sequence). Trimming cost V 3 bases and J 5 bases; bases outside gene matches: 16.

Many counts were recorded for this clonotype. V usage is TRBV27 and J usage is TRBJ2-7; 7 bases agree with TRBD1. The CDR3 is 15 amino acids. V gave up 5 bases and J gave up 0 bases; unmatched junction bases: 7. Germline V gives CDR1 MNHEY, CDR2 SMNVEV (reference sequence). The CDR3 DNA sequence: TGTGCCAGCAGTCCACAGGACAGGACCTCCTACGAGCAGTACTTC. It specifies CASSPQDRTSYEQYF.

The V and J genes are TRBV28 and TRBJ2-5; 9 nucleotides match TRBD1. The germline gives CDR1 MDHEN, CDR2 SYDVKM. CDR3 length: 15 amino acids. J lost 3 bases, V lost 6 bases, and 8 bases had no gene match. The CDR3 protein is CASRAGTGSEETQYF. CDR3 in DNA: TGTGCCAGCAGAGCCGGGACAGGGTCTGAAGAGACCCAGTACTTC.

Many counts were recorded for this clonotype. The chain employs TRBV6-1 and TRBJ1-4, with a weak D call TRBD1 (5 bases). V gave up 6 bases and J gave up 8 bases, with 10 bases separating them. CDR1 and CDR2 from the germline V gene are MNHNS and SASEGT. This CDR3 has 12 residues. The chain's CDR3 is CASRRGDEKLFF. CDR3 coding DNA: TGTGCCAGCAGGAGGGGAGACGAAAAACTGTTTTTT.

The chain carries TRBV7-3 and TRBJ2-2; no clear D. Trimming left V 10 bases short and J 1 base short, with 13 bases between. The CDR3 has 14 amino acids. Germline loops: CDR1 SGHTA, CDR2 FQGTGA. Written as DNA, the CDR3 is TGTGCCATCCACCTTATGGAGAACACCGGGGAGCTGTTTTTT. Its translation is CAIHLMENTGELFF.

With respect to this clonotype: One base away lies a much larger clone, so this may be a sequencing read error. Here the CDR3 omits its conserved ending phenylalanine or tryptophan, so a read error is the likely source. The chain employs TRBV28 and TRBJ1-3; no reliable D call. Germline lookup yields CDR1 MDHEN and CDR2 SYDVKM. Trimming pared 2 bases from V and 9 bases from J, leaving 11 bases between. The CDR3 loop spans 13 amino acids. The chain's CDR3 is CASSLVAVGTIYV. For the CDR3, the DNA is TGTGCCAGCAGTTTAGTGGCTGTCGGCACCATATATGTT.

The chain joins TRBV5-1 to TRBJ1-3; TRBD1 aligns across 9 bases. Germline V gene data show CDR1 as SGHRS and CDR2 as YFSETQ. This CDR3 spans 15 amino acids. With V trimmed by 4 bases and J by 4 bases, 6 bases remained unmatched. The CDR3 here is CASSVTGTGGNTIYF. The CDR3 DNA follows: TGCGCCAGCAGCGTCACCGGGACAGGGGGAAACACCATATATTTT.

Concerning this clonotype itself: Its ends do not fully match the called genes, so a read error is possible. CDR3: CASSPDSYNEQFF. Here the CDR3 DNA reads TGTGCCAGCAGCCCAGACTCCTACAATGAGCAGTTTTTC. This chain links TRBV7-2 with TRBJ2-1; D gene unclear. CDR1 and CDR2 (germline): SGHTA, FQGNSA. The CDR3 loop spans 13 amino acids.

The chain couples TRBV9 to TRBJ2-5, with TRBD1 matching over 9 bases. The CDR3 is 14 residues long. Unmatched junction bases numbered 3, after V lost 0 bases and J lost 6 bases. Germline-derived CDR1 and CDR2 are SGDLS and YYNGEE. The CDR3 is CASSVGQGGQTQYF. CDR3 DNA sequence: TGTGCCAGCAGCGTAGGACAGGGGGGTCAGACCCAGTACTTC.

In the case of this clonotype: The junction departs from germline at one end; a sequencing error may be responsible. CDR3 protein: CGSSPNPGLAGYHSYNEQVF. The CDR3 DNA sequence: TGTGGCAGCAGTCCCAACCCGGGACTAGCGGGATACCACTCCTACAATGAGCAGGTCTTC. This chain uses TRBV7-8 with TRBJ2-1, with TRBD2 identical over 13 bases. The CDR3 sequence is 20 residues long. Germline loops: CDR1 SGHVS, CDR2 FQNEAQ. The whole variable domain, remainder taken from reference TRBV7-8 and TRBJ2-1, is GAGVSQSPRYKVAKRGQDVALRCDPISGHVSLFWYQQALGQGPEFLTYFQNEAQLDKSGLPSDRFFAERPEGSVSTLKIQRTQQEDSAVYLCGSSPNPGLAGYHSYNEQVFGPGTRLTVL.

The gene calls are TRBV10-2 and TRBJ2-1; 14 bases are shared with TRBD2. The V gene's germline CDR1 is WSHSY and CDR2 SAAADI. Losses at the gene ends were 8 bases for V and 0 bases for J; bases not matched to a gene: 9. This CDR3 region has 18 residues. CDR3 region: CASQDRTSGRPSYNEQFF. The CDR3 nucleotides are TGCGCCAGCCAAGATCGGACTAGCGGGAGGCCCTCCTACAATGAGCAGTTCTTC.

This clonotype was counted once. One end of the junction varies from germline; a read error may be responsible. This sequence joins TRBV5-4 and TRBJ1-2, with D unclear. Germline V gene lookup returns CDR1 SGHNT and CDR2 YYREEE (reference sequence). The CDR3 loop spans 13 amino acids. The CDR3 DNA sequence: TGTGCCAGCAACTTGTTTGATTCCTATGGCTACACCTTC. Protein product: CASNLFDSYGYTF.

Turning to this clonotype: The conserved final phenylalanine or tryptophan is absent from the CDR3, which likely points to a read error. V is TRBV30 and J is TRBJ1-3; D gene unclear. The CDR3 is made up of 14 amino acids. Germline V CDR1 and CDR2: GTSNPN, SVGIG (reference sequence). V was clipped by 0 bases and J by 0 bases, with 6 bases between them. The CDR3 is CAWSVALSGNTIYS. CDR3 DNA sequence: TGTGCCTGGAGTGTAGCCCTCTCTGGAAACACCATATATTCT.

The CDR3 DNA reads as TGCAGTGCTAGTGACGGGGTTTGGCAGTTCTTC. Amino acid sequence: CSASDGVWQFF. J is TRBJ2-1 and V is TRBV20-1, with D perhaps TRBD2 (5 bases). Germline-derived CDR1 and CDR2 are DFQATT and SNEGSKA (reference sequence). V was shortened by 3 bases and J by 12 bases, with 12 bases between the two germline ends. The CDR3 runs 11 residues.

CDR3 loop: CASSSVRGNQNMNTEAFF. CDR3 nucleotides: TGTGCCAGCAGTTCCGTGAGGGGGAATCAAAACATGAACACTGAAGCTTTCTTT. V is TRBV7-9 and J is TRBJ1-1; a possible D gene is TRBD1 (6 bases). The CDR3 runs 18 residues. Germline-derived CDR1 and CDR2 are SEHNR and FQNEAQ (reference sequence). V was clipped by 6 bases and J by 0 bases, with 23 bases between them. The complete variable domain, with remaining parts taken from reference TRBV7-9 and TRBJ1-1, reads DTGVSQNPRHKITKRGQNVTFRCDPISEHNRLYWYRQTLGQGPEFLTYFQNEAQLEKSRLLSDRFSAERPKGSFSTLEIQRTEQGDSAMYLCASSSVRGNQNMNTEAFFGQGTRLTVV.

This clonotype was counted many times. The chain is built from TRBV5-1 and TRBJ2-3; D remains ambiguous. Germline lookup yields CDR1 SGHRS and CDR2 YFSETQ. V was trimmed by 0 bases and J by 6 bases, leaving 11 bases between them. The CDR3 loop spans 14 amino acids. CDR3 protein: CASSLEQSVDTQYF. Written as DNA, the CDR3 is TGCGCCAGCAGCTTGGAACAGTCGGTCGATACGCAGTATTTT.

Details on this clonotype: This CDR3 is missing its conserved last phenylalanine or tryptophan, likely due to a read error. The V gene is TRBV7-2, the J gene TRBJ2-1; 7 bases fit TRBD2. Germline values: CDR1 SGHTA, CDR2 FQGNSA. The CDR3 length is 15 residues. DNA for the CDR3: TGTGCCAGCAGCCCCGCCGGGACTAATAACAATGGGCAGTTCTGC. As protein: CASSPAGTNNNGQFC.

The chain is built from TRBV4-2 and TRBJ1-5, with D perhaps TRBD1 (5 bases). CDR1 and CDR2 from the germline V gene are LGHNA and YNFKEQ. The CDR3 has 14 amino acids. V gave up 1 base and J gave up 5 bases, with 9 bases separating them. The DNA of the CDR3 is TGTGCCAGCAGCCAAGTTCCGGGGGATCAGCCCCAGCATTTT. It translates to CASSQVPGDQPQHF.

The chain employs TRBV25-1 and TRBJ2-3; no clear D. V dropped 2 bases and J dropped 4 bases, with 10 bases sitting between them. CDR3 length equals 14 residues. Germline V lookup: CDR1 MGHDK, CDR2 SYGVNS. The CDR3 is CASSELALSDTQYF. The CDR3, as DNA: TGTGCCAGCAGTGAACTCGCTTTGTCAGATACGCAGTATTTT. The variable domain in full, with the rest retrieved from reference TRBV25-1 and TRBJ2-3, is EADIYQTPRYLVIGTGKKITLECSQTMGHDKMYWYQQDPGMELHLIHYSYGVNSTEKGDLSSESTVSRIRTEHFPLTLESARPSHTSQYLCASSELALSDTQYFGPGTRLTVL.

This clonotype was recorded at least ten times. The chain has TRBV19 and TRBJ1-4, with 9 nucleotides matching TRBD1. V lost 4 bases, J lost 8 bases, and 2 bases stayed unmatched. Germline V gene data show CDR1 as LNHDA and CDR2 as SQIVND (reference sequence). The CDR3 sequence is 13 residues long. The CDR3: CASSNTGGEKLFF. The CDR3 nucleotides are TGTGCCAGTAGTAATACAGGGGGCGAAAAACTGTTTTTT.

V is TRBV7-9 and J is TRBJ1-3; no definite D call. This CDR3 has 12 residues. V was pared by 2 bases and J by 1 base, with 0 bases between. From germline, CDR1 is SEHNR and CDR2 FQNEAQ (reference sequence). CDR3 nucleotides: TGTGCCAGCAGCTTATCTGGAAACACCATATATTTT. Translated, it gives CASSLSGNTIYF.

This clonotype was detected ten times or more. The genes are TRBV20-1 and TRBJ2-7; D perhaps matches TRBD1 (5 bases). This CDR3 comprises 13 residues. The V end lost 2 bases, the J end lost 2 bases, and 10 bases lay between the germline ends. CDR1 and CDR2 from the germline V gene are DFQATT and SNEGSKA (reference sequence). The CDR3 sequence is CSARQTGAYEQYF. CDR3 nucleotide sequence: TGCAGTGCTAGACAAACAGGAGCCTACGAGCAGTACTTC.

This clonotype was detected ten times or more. The CDR3 DNA is TGTGCCAGCAGCCCGGGACTAGCGGGAAGGCTGGGAGAGACCCAGTACTTC. Translated, it gives CASSPGLAGRLGETQYF. The chain links TRBV12-3 or TRBV12-4 to TRBJ2-5; 13 bases agree with TRBD2. The ends lost 6 bases at V and 4 bases at J; junction bases unmatched: 11. CDR3 length: 17 amino acids.

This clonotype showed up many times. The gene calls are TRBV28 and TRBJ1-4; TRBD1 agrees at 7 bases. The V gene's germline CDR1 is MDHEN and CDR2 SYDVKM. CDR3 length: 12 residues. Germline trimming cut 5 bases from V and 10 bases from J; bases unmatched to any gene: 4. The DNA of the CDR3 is TGTGCCAGCAGTAGACAGGGCGGAAAACTGTTTTTT. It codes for CASSRQGGKLFF.

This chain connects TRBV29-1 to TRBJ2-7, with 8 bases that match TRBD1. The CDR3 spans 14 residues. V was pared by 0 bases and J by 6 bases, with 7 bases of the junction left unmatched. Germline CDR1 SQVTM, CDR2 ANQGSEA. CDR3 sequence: CSVEDGTGGGEQYF. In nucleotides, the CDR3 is TGCAGCGTTGAAGATGGGACAGGTGGGGGCGAGCAGTACTTC.

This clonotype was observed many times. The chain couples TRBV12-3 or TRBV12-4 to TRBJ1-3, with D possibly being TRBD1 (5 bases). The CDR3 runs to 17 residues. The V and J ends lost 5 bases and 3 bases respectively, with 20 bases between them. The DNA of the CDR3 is TGTGCCAGCAGTCCCTTGGGGGGAGTCTCTGGTGGAAACACCATATATTTT. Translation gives CASSPLGGVSGGNTIYF.